A single sample is the source of the 2 T cell receptor beta chains below, sequenced in a study of breast tumors, draining lymph nodes, adjacent tissues (dated by TCRdb to 2015 to 2016). Lymph node samples were obtained from the axillary draining lymph nodes of breast cancer patients. Libraries were made using multiplex PCR. Sequencing was carried out with an Illumina HiSeq 2000. Through fastp at Q25 and MiXCR, TCRdb rebuilt clones from the public reads, retaining in-frame beta chains. Every CDR3 protein is listed once, alongside the most common genes and DNA of its rows. This sample has 290,000 or so distinct CDR3 sequences in its table, and 30% of those were observed once. Of the sample, over 0.95% falls within the top ten clones. Sequenced: axillary lymph node tissue. These receptor sequences come from a female donor with breast cancer. Some clones in this sample may be carry-over from other donors' samples.

For this clonotype: The missing conserved phenylalanine or tryptophan at the end of this CDR3 makes a read error likely. The chain joins TRBV4-1 to TRBJ2-2; 11 bases are a match to TRBD2. Trimming removed 4 bases from V and 2 bases from J; junction bases left unmatched: 6. CDR3 length: 17 amino acids. Germline CDR1 and CDR2: MGHRA and YSYEKL. The CDR3 region is CASSRETSGANTGELFY. The CDR3 nucleotides are TGCGCCAGCAGCCGAGAGACTAGCGGGGCTAACACCGGGGAGCTGTTTTAT.

There are a few counts of this clonotype. A much larger clone lies one base from this, so it may be a read error. V gene TRBV9 combines with J gene TRBJ2-1; D unresolved. The CDR3 length is 14 residues. Deletions cut 2 bases from V and 3 bases from J, with 9 bases between. From germline, CDR1 is SGDLS and CDR2 YYNGEE. The chain's CDR3 is CASSVARHYNEQFF. The CDR3 region has the DNA TGTGCCAGCAGCGTCGCGAGGCACTACAATGAGCAGTTCTTC.